These 12 T cell receptor beta chains were all obtained from the same sample, sequenced in a study of blood T cell repertoires in COVID-19. Some clones are missing from TCRdb's copy, which holds only in-frame ones; the method was immunoSEQ multiplex PCR. The sample yields fewer than 150,000 clones, 84% seen once. The specimen was PBMCs or T cells enriched from blood (not recorded which). Source of these receptors: a woman aged 18-29 years who had been exposed to COVID-19.

V usage is TRBV10-1 and J usage is TRBJ1-2, with unresolved D. CDR1 is WNHNN, CDR2 SYGVQD, per germline (reference sequence). This CDR3 has 13 residues. V shed 0 bases and J shed 1 base, with 3 bases lying between them. The CDR3: CASSESRNYGYTF. DNA for the CDR3: TGCGCCAGCAGTGAGTCTCGTAACTATGGCTACACCTTC.

The rearrangement links TRBV7-2 to TRBJ2-7, with D unclear. V lost 1 base and J 6 bases, leaving 10 bases between the germline ends. This CDR3 comprises 13 residues. Per the germline V gene, CDR1 is SGHTA and CDR2 is FQGNSA. CDR3 loop: CASSLGLFSEQYF. The CDR3 coding sequence is TGTGCCAGCAGCTTAGGACTCTTCTCCGAGCAGTACTTC.

The chain uses TRBV18 and TRBJ2-1; tentatively, D is TRBD2 (5 bases). Germline-derived CDR1 and CDR2 are KGHSH and LQKENI. V lost 3 bases and J lost 5, with 8 bases in between. The length of the CDR3 is 13 residues. CDR3 in amino acids: CASSPMRDNEQFF. Here the CDR3 DNA reads TGTGCCAGCTCACCTATGAGGGACAATGAGCAGTTCTTC.

V and J are TRBV15 and TRBJ2-1; 10 bases agree with TRBD2. Germline loops: CDR1 LNHNV, CDR2 YYDKDF (reference sequence). The CDR3 extends over 16 amino acids. V was pared by 3 bases and J by 4 bases, with 6 bases of the junction left unmatched. DNA of the CDR3: TGTGCCACCAGCAGTTCTAGCGGGAGTTTATACAATGAGCAGTTCTTC. Its translation is CATSSSSGSLYNEQFF.

In nucleotides, the CDR3 is TGTGCCAGCAGTGAAGCGGGGGCAGGCGAACAGTACTTC. This gives the protein CASSEAGAGEQYF. J is TRBJ2-7 and V is TRBV2; D possibly corresponds to TRBD1 (6 bases). Germline V gives CDR1 SNHLY, CDR2 FYNNEI. Trimming pared 0 bases from V and 10 bases from J, leaving 13 bases between. This CDR3 has 13 residues. Drawing the rest from reference TRBV2 and TRBJ2-7, the complete variable domain is EPEVTQTPSHQVTQMGQEVILRCVPISNHLYFYWYRQILGQKVEFLVSFYNNEISEKSEIFDDQFSVERPDGSNFTLKIRSTKLEDSAMYFCASSEAGAGEQYFGPGTRLTVT.

The chain links TRBV9 to TRBJ1-1, with TRBD1 matching over 7 bases. The CDR3 loop spans 15 amino acids. V was pared by 4 bases and J by 1 base, with 7 bases of the junction left unmatched. CDR1 is SGDLS, CDR2 YYNGEE, per germline. The CDR3 spells CASSTTGQTNTEAFF. For the CDR3, the DNA is TGTGCCAGCAGCACGACGGGACAGACGAACACTGAAGCTTTCTTT.

The count of this clone is one. The gene calls are TRBV28 and TRBJ2-7; the match to TRBD2 covers 9 bases. Germline CDR1 is MDHEN and CDR2 is SYDVKM. The CDR3 runs 18 residues. Losses at the gene ends were 3 bases for V and 3 bases for J; bases not matched to a gene: 15. The CDR3 DNA sequence: TGTGCCAGCAGTTTTTTATCGCTTCGGGGACTAGCTCTCTACGAGCAGTACTTC. Amino acid sequence: CASSFLSLRGLALYEQYF.

The chain uses TRBV6-5 and TRBJ2-7; 12 bases match TRBD1. The CDR3 sequence is 15 residues long. Per the germline V gene, CDR1 is MNHEY and CDR2 is SVGAGI. Trimming at V came to 6 bases and at J to 1 base, leaving 4 bases not matched to a gene. Written as DNA, the CDR3 is TGTGCCAGCAGGGGGGGACAGGGGGCTTCCTACGAGCAGTACTTC. It specifies CASRGGQGASYEQYF.

This chain links TRBV28 with TRBJ1-4; no definite D call. Germline lookup yields CDR1 MDHEN and CDR2 SYDVKM. V was cut by 2 bases and J by 4 bases, with 11 bases left in between. This CDR3 has 15 residues. The CDR3 reads CASSLGRRDNEKLFF. The CDR3 nucleotides read TGTGCCAGCAGTTTAGGGCGGAGGGATAATGAAAAACTGTTTTTT.

The J gene is TRBJ1-1, the V gene TRBV28, with a weak D call TRBD1 (6 bases). CDR3 size: 20 residues. Germline CDR1 MDHEN, CDR2 SYDVKM. The germline V and J ends were trimmed by 2 bases and 4 bases, with 29 bases remaining between them. CDR3 bases: TGTGCCAGCAGTTTAGGCCTAACAACAGGGAGGGACATAGTGGGCACTGAAGCTTTCTTT. It codes for CASSLGLTTGRDIVGTEAFF.

The chain recombines TRBV4-1 with TRBJ2-7, with 11 nucleotides matching TRBD2. Germline V gene lookup returns CDR1 MGHRA and CDR2 YSYEKL. The CDR3 spans 18 residues. Trimming cost V 4 bases and J 0 bases; bases outside gene matches: 11. CDR3: CASSRGMASGRSSYEQYF. The CDR3 DNA follows: TGCGCCAGCAGCCGGGGAATGGCTAGCGGGAGGAGCTCCTACGAGCAGTACTTC.

J is TRBJ2-2 and V is TRBV5-1; 7 bases match TRBD1. Trimming at V came to 3 bases and at J to 0 bases, leaving 2 bases not matched to a gene. Germline V gene sequence: CDR1 SGHRS, CDR2 YFSETQ. The CDR3 runs 15 residues. The CDR3 DNA is TGCGCCAGCAGCTCCGGACAGGCGAACACCGGGGAGCTGTTTTTT. It codes for CASSSGQANTGELFF.